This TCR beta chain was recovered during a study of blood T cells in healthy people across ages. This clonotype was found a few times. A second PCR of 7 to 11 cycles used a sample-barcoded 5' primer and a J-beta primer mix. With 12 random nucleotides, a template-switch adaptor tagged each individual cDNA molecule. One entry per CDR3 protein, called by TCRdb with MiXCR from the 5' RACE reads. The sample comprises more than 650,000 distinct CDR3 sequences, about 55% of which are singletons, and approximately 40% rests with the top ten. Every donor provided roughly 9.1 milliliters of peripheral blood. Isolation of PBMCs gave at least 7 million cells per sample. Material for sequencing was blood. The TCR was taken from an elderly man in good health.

In DNA, the CDR3 is TGTGCCAGCAGCTTGGCCCAGGTTGCTGGGGGGTACGAGCAGTACTTC. It encodes CASSLAQVAGGYEQYF. V and J are TRBV5-6 and TRBJ2-7; possible D gene TRBD2, 6 bases. The CDR3 is 16 amino acids. CDR1 is SGHDT and CDR2 is YYEEEE in the germline V gene. V was clipped by 0 bases and J by 4 bases, with 17 bases between them.